The 11 T cell receptor beta chains given below trace back to one sample, sequenced in a study of cytomegalovirus exposure and HLA in healthy donors (dated by TCRdb to about 2017). The method behind the library was the immunoSEQ multiplex PCR assay. For the multiplex PCR, a mixture combining 60 forward primers for TCR Vbeta segments and 13 reverse primers for TCR Jbeta segments was used. Entries here come from immuneACCESS through TCRdb and include only in-frame sequences with V and J called. Some clones fail to appear in such tables; in the studies checked, an unresolved V gene covers under half of the shortfall, and the cause of the remainder is unknown. Here the sample has 250,000 to 300,000 clones; about four fifths occur a single time. The ten most abundant clones make up 2% to 2.5% of the sample. Sequencing used PBMCs. These receptors were collected from a woman in her forties in good health and CMV-seropositive.

The genes are TRBV19 and TRBJ2-7; 8 positions agree with TRBD2. Germline loops: CDR1 LNHDA, CDR2 SQIVND (reference sequence). After removal of 7 bases from V and 0 bases from J, the junction contained 5 bases not matched to a gene. The CDR3 contains 14 residues. The CDR3, as DNA: TGTGCCAGTAAAGTGACTAGCGACTCCTACGAGCAGTACTTC. This gives the protein CASKVTSDSYEQYF.

V usage is TRBV5-4 and J usage is TRBJ2-3, with 8 bases aligning to TRBD2. This CDR3 contains 16 residues. The trim removed 4 bases at V and 6 bases at J, leaving 13 bases unmatched. The germline V gene has CDR1 SGHNT and CDR2 YYREEE (reference sequence). CDR3: CASSPRNSGEPDTQYF. CDR3 sequence (DNA): TGTGCCAGCAGCCCTCGGAATAGCGGGGAACCGGATACGCAGTATTTT.

This clone was picked up a small number of times. CDR3 sequence (DNA): TGCGCCAGCAGTGCGGGGGACAGGGGACCTTACGAGCAGTACTTC. Its protein product is CASSAGDRGPYEQYF. The chain employs TRBV10-2 and TRBJ2-7; 10 bases are shared with TRBD1. CDR1 and CDR2 (germline): WSHSY, SAAADI. This CDR3 has 15 amino acids. V dropped 4 bases and J dropped 4; count of bases not matched to a gene: 7.

This clone occurred once. CDR3 region: CASSEWTSGAYEQYF. CDR3 coding DNA: TGTGCCAGCAGTGAATGGACTAGCGGGGCCTACGAGCAGTACTTC. The chain employs TRBV2 and TRBJ2-7; 12 bases are shared with TRBD2. This CDR3 contains 15 residues. Looked up from germline, CDR1 is SNHLY and CDR2 is FYNNEI. J lost 2 bases, V lost 2 bases, and 1 base had no gene match.

The table lists this clone with a few counts. V and J are TRBV19 and TRBJ1-5; D is perhaps TRBD1 (5 bases). This CDR3 is built from 16 residues. V was clipped by 0 bases and J by 6 bases, with 15 bases between them. CDR1 is LNHDA, CDR2 SQIVND, per germline (reference sequence). CDR3 nucleotides: TGTGCCAGTAGTATAGATTTCTCGGGGGGTTCTCAGCCCCAGCATTTT. This translates into CASSIDFSGGSQPQHF.

The rearrangement links TRBV5-4 to TRBJ1-2, with 9 positions matching TRBD1. With 4 bases clipped from V and 2 bases from J, the junction kept 6 bases outside the gene matches. The CDR3 has 15 residues. Germline assignment: CDR1 SGHNT and CDR2 YYREEE (reference sequence). The DNA of the CDR3 is TGTGCCAGCAGCCCGTGGGACAGGGAGAACTATGGCTACACCTTC. Its protein is CASSPWDRENYGYTF.

This chain links TRBV11-2 with TRBJ1-1; D is perhaps TRBD1 (6 bases). The CDR3 runs to 16 residues. V was shortened by 1 base and J by 1 base, with 13 bases between the two germline ends. In germline, CDR1 is SGHAT, CDR2 FQNNGV. In DNA form, the CDR3 reads TGTGCCAGCAGCTTAGTTGTCGGACAGCCGAACACTGAAGCTTTCTTT. Translation gives CASSLVVGQPNTEAFF.

This chain links TRBV5-1 with TRBJ2-3; 8 bases line up with TRBD1. The junction had 7 bases not matched to a gene; V was cut back by 0 bases and J by 4 bases. The CDR3 is made up of 16 amino acids. Germline CDR1 SGHRS, CDR2 YFSETQ. The CDR3 bases are TGCGCCAGCAGCTTGGATGGCAGGGGGCAGTCAGATACGCAGTATTTT. Translation gives CASSLDGRGQSDTQYF.

This chain uses TRBV10-2 with TRBJ1-1; maybe TRBD1 (5 bases). CDR1 and CDR2 from the germline V gene are WSHSY and SAAADI. The CDR3 covers 13 residues. V dropped 10 bases and J dropped 8 bases, with 20 bases sitting between them. The CDR3 loop reads CATVPGTEMEAFF. The CDR3 nucleotides are TGCGCCACCGTACCTGGGACTGAAATGGAAGCTTTCTTT.

This clone has just a few counts. The chain has TRBV20-1 and TRBJ1-2; 7 positions match TRBD1. V lost 4 bases, J lost 10 bases, and 6 bases stayed unmatched. Germline V gene lookup returns CDR1 DFQATT and CDR2 SNEGSKA (reference sequence). The CDR3 is 11 residues long. CDR3 region: CSATTGEYYTF. The CDR3 bases are TGCAGTGCTACTACAGGGGAATACTACACCTTC.

This clone appeared once. V is TRBV6-4 and J is TRBJ2-7; 10 bases align to TRBD1. The CDR3 consists of 16 residues. V was pared by 2 bases and J by 6 bases, with 10 bases of the junction left unmatched. Germline lookup yields CDR1 MRHNA and CDR2 SNTAGT. CDR3 loop: CASSDPTGGAYCEQYF. The CDR3, as DNA: TGTGCCAGCAGTGACCCGACAGGGGGCGCATACTGCGAGCAGTACTTC.